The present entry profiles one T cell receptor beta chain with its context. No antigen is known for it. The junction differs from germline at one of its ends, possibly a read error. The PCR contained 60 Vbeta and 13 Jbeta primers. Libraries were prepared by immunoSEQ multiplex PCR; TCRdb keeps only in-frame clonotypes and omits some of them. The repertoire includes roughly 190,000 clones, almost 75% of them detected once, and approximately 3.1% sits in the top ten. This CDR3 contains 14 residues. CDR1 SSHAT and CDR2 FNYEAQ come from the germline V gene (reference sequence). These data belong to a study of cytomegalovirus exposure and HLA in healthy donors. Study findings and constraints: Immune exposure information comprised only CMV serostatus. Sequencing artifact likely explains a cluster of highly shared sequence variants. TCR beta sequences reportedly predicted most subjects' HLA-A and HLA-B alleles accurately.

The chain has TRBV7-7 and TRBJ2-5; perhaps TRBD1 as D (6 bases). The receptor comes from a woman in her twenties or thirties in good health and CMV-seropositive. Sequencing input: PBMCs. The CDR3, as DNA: TGTGCTAGCAGCCCCGGGCTAACAGGGGAGACCCAGTACTTC. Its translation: CASSPGLTGETQYF. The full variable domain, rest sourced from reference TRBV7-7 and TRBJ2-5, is GAGVSQSPRYKVTKRGQDVTLRCDPISSHATLYWYQQALGQGPEFLTYFNYEAQPDKSGLPSDRFSAERPEGSISTLTIQRTEQRDSAMYRCASSPGLTGETQYFGPGTRLLVL.